This TCR beta chain was sequenced during a study of blood T cells in healthy people across ages (dated by TCRdb to about 2015). As for the study more broadly: In model experiments, template switching captured about one uniquely barcoded TCR beta cDNA molecule for every two T cells. Age-related changes in TCR beta repertoire diversity were measured in the study by deep sequencing normalized with unique cDNA molecular identifiers. The donors were split into four age groups: young (average 16 years), middle-aged (about 40), aged (over 55) and long-lived (82). To avoid experimental bias, donors of different ages were spread randomly across the sequencing lanes. For two donors (one aged 18 to 29 and one aged 80 or older), the study analyzed two additional independent replicas of 1 million unique cDNA reads from the same blood draw. Points the paper makes about the study in general: Bulk unsorted PBMC profiling prevented conclusive comparison of naive and antigen-experienced compartments. Estimates of total diversity based on one million sequenced T cells were regarded as lower bounds and as underestimates. Observed TCR beta diversity per million T cells fell roughly linearly with age, and a significant reduction was already apparent by age approximately 40. There was a strong correlation between observed TCR beta diversity and the percentage of naive T cells measured by flow cytometry. Because donor CMV infection status was unknown, age-related changes in expanded clonotypes were potentially confounded. Compared with the aged group, the long-lived group had more naive CD4+ T cells, fewer expanded clones and increased TCR diversity, a pattern suggesting age selection.

Comment on this clonotype: The clone's antigen remains unknown. No quality values exist for individual bases; no much larger clone is one base distant.

Receptors were amplified or captured by 5' RACE. The data were produced on an Illumina HiSeq 2500. A second roughly 6 to 12 cycle PCR used a sample-barcoded 5' primer and a J-beta primer mix. Each TCR beta cDNA molecule received a unique molecular identifier from a template-switch 5' adaptor carrying 12 random nucleotides. Each sample yielded at least 3 million CDR3-containing paired-end reads. First-strand cDNA was synthesized from all RNA with the Mint cDNA synthesis kit, primed by a TRBC-specific oligonucleotide. After uracil-DNA glycosylase treatment, a first 18-cycle PCR used universal primers M1SS and BC2_uni_R on all cDNA. In the source study's methods: For normalization, 1 million high-quality reads were randomly selected from each sample, with every read carrying a distinct molecular identifier. Reads with shared molecular identifiers were discarded instead of being binned into consensus sequences. MiTCR, with a Q25 quality threshold and the strictest error-elimination algorithm, was used for CDR3 identification, clonotype clustering and error correction. A nonparametric unseen species model with Euler transformation was used to estimate a lower bound on total TCR beta diversity. Using fastp trimming at Q25 and MiXCR clonotype assembly, TCRdb reanalyzed the public sequencing data and kept in-frame beta chains. Rows merge per CDR3 protein into single entries with the most common DNA and genes. TCRdb, not the original authors, processed these V and J calls. Recorded for this sample are some 800,000 distinct CDR3 sequences; under 45% of them occurred a single time. The ten largest clones represent roughly 19% of the sample.

CDR1 and CDR2 were assigned from the germline V gene as SNHLY and FYNNEI. CDR3 length: 14 amino acids, cysteine to phenylalanine. Only CDR3 DNA is held: 42 bases, read in frame from base 1. Trimming at the junction amounts to 8 bases on V and 2 bases on J, and the germline ends lie 15 bases apart. The roughly 39 donors, aged roughly 6 to 90 years, were systemically healthy Caucasian individuals from Russia. Each donor gave roughly 11 milliliters of peripheral blood, drawn into EDTA-treated Vacutainer tubes. Ficoll-Paque density-gradient centrifugation was used to isolate PBMCs, with at least 6.5 million per sample. Total RNA was extracted from PBMCs with Trizol reagent, with at least 6 micrograms obtained per sample. For every donor, an aliquot of PBMCs went through flow cytometry to measure the percentages of naive CD45RAhigh/CD27high T cells.

The chain links TRBV2 with TRBJ1-1, and TRBD1 may be the D gene, going by 6 matching bases. This receptor was taken from a man aged 60 to 75 in good health. The sequenced sample was blood. The CDR3 has the sequence CASEESGANTEAFF. The nucleotide sequence reads as follows: TGTGCCAGCGAGGAGTCAGGGGCCAACACTGAAGCTTTCTTT.